A selection of T cell receptor beta chains follows, all from one sample in a study of CD8 T cells in ankylosing spondylitis. TCRdb itself ran the 5' RACE reads through MiXCR, one entry per CDR3 protein. This table holds around 300,000 distinct CDR3 sequences, roughly 20% found once. The specimen sequenced was blood, either unsorted or a sorted T cell fraction (not recorded which). These receptors came from a female donor with ankylosing spondylitis or in good health (not recorded which). Each CDR3 is given with its conserved first and last residue. The D gene is left open where the match is weak. Clone size is shown for a subset of rows, as once, few, many or a class of expanded clone.

D gene: TRBD1
clone size: few
V gene: TRBV29-1
J gene: TRBJ1-1
CDR3 DNA: TGCAGCGTTGAAGAAACAGGGGAGGGGACTGAAGCTTTCTTT
CDR3 protein: CSVEETGEGTEAFF

D gene: TRBD1
clone size: NA
V gene: TRBV6-1
J gene: TRBJ2-1
CDR3 DNA: TGTGCCAGCAGCACCGGGACAGCCTACAATGAGCAGTTCTTC
CDR3 protein: CASSTGTAYNEQFF

D gene: TRBD2
clone size: few
V gene: TRBV6-1
J gene: TRBJ2-6
CDR3 DNA: TGTGCCAGCACTCCACGGGGGGGGTCCTCGGGGGCCAACGTCCTGACTTTC
CDR3 protein: CASTPRGGSSGANVLTF

D gene: NA
clone size: many
V gene: TRBV7-2
J gene: TRBJ2-5
CDR3 DNA: TGTGCCAGCAGCTTAAGTGGCGGAGAGACCCAGTACTTC
CDR3 protein: CASSLSGGETQYF

D gene: NA
clone size: NA
V gene: TRBV9
J gene: TRBJ2-1
CDR3 DNA: TGTGCCAGCAGCGTAGGCGGAGGGGCCTACAATGAGCAGTTCTTC
CDR3 protein: CASSVGGGAYNEQFF

D gene: NA
clone size: NA
V gene: TRBV20-1
J gene: TRBJ1-1
CDR3 DNA: TGCAGTGCTCGACCCCCCGGGGGAAGGGCCACTGAAGCTTTCTTT
CDR3 protein: CSARPPGGRATEAFF

D gene: NA
clone size: few
V gene: TRBV4-3
J gene: TRBJ2-3
CDR3 DNA: TGCGCCAGCCGGGAGTTTTTGGGCACAGATACGCAGTATTTT
CDR3 protein: CASREFLGTDTQYF

D gene: TRBD2
clone size: NA
V gene: TRBV5-4
J gene: TRBJ2-3
CDR3 DNA: TGTGCCAGCAGTCTGGCGGGAGGCAGGGATACGCAGTATTTT
CDR3 protein: CASSLAGGRDTQYF

D gene: TRBD2
clone size: NA
V gene: TRBV13
J gene: TRBJ2-2
CDR3 DNA: TGTGCCAGCACCGTGACCGGGGGGGGCCCGAACACCGGGGAGCTGTTTTTT
CDR3 protein: CASTVTGGGPNTGELFF

D gene: NA
clone size: once
V gene: TRBV2
J gene: TRBJ2-1
CDR3 DNA: TGTGCCAGCAGTGACAGGGGGGGAGGCCACAATGAGCAGTTCTTC
CDR3 protein: CASSDRGGGHNEQFF

D gene: NA
clone size: NA
V gene: TRBV6-1
J gene: TRBJ2-1
CDR3 DNA: TGTGCCAGCAGTCTGACGCAATACAATGAGCAGTTCTTC
CDR3 protein: CASSLTQYNEQFF

D gene: TRBD2
clone size: NA
V gene: TRBV7-6
J gene: TRBJ2-7
CDR3 DNA: TGTGCCAGCAGCTTAATGGGGGCTAGCGGGGAGCAGTACTTC
CDR3 protein: CASSLMGASGEQYF

D gene: TRBD2
clone size: NA
V gene: TRBV20-1
J gene: TRBJ2-1
CDR3 DNA: TGCAGTGCTAGAGATCCCGGCGGGAGCTATGAGCAGTTCTTC
CDR3 protein: CSARDPGGSYEQFF

D gene: NA
clone size: NA
V gene: TRBV12-5
J gene: TRBJ2-1
CDR3 DNA: TGTGCTAGTGGCTCTAATGGTGAGCAGTTCTTC
CDR3 protein: CASGSNGEQFF

D gene: TRBD1
clone size: NA
V gene: TRBV7-2
J gene: TRBJ2-7
CDR3 DNA: TGTGCCAGCAGCTTCACCCGACAGGGGTCGTATTCCTACGAGCAGTACTTC
CDR3 protein: CASSFTRQGSYSYEQYF

D gene: NA
clone size: NA
V gene: TRBV7-2
J gene: TRBJ1-2
CDR3 DNA: TGTGCCAGCAGCTTAGGTCGAGTTAACTATGGCTACACCTTC
CDR3 protein: CASSLGRVNYGYTF

D gene: NA
clone size: NA
V gene: TRBV12-3/TRBV12-4
J gene: TRBJ1-2
CDR3 DNA: TGTGCCAGCAGTCCGGGTAGAGCGAGGAGCTTCTATGGCTACACCTTC
CDR3 protein: CASSPGRARSFYGYTF

D gene: NA
clone size: NA
V gene: TRBV20-1
J gene: TRBJ2-6
CDR3 DNA: TGCAGTGCTCCCACAGCCTCTGGGGCCAACGTCCTGACTTTC
CDR3 protein: CSAPTASGANVLTF

D gene: NA
clone size: NA
V gene: TRBV15
J gene: TRBJ1-1
CDR3 DNA: TGTGCCACCAGCCTTGGTCCGGACAGCGAAGCTTTCTTT
CDR3 protein: CATSLGPDSEAFF

D gene: NA
clone size: NA
V gene: TRBV11-3
J gene: TRBJ2-3
CDR3 DNA: TGTGCCAGCAGCTCTCGTTTGCGAGATACGCAGTATTTT
CDR3 protein: CASSSRLRDTQYF

D gene: NA
clone size: few
V gene: TRBV10-3
J gene: TRBJ2-1
CDR3 DNA: TGTGCCATCAGTGAATTTCCGGCTTACAATGAGCAGTTCTTC
CDR3 protein: CAISEFPAYNEQFF

D gene: NA
clone size: NA
V gene: TRBV7-2
J gene: TRBJ2-7
CDR3 DNA: TGTGCCAGCAGCTTAGTAGCAGGGGAGTACGAGCAGTACTTC
CDR3 protein: CASSLVAGEYEQYF

D gene: TRBD2
clone size: NA
V gene: TRBV15
J gene: TRBJ2-5
CDR3 DNA: TGTGCCACCAGCTACGGACTAGCGGGAGCCAACCAAGAGACCCAGTACTTC
CDR3 protein: CATSYGLAGANQETQYF

D gene: NA
clone size: few
V gene: TRBV7-2
J gene: TRBJ2-7
CDR3 DNA: TGTGCCAGCAGTTACAGGGCTGGAGAGCAGTACTTC
CDR3 protein: CASSYRAGEQYF

D gene: NA
clone size: NA
V gene: TRBV5-4
J gene: TRBJ2-5
CDR3 DNA: TGTGCCAGCAGCTGGAGGGGAGATTGGACCCAGTACTTC
CDR3 protein: CASSWRGDWTQYF

D gene: NA
clone size: few
V gene: TRBV30
J gene: TRBJ1-1
CDR3 DNA: TGTGCCTGGAAAGGGGTGAACACTGAAGCTTTCTTT
CDR3 protein: CAWKGVNTEAFF

D gene: NA
clone size: NA
V gene: TRBV20-1
J gene: TRBJ1-1
CDR3 DNA: TGCAGTGCTAGAGGTCCCAGGGCTGAAGCTTTCTTT
CDR3 protein: CSARGPRAEAFF

D gene: NA
clone size: many
V gene: TRBV4-1
J gene: TRBJ2-5
CDR3 DNA: TGCGCCAGCAGCCAAGATGGCCTAGTAGGGGAGACCCAGTACTTC
CDR3 protein: CASSQDGLVGETQYF

D gene: NA
clone size: few
V gene: TRBV7-2
J gene: TRBJ2-1
CDR3 DNA: TGTGCCAGCAGCTTGGCTAGCGTAGGCTCCTACAATGAGCAGTTCTTC
CDR3 protein: CASSLASVGSYNEQFF

D gene: TRBD2
clone size: NA
V gene: TRBV12-3/TRBV12-4
J gene: TRBJ2-7
CDR3 DNA: TGTGCCAGCAGTTTGCGGGAGGGCTCCTACGAGCAGTACTTC
CDR3 protein: CASSLREGSYEQYF

D gene: NA
clone size: few
V gene: TRBV7-7
J gene: TRBJ2-3
CDR3 DNA: TGTGCTAGCAGCGCCGGGGGCACAGATACGCAGTATTTT
CDR3 protein: CASSAGGTDTQYF

D gene: NA
clone size: NA
V gene: TRBV5-1
J gene: TRBJ2-1
CDR3 DNA: TGCGCCAGCAGCTTGGCGCTAGAGGTCAATGAGCAGTTCTTC
CDR3 protein: CASSLALEVNEQFF

D gene: NA
clone size: few
V gene: TRBV20-1
J gene: TRBJ1-5
CDR3 DNA: TGCAGTGCTAACCCAGACGGTCAGCCCCAGCATTTT
CDR3 protein: CSANPDGQPQHF

D gene: NA
clone size: NA
V gene: TRBV6-2/TRBV6-3
J gene: TRBJ2-7
CDR3 DNA: TGTGCCAGCAAAAGAGTCCCCTACGAGCAGTACTTC
CDR3 protein: CASKRVPYEQYF

D gene: NA
clone size: few
V gene: TRBV6-1
J gene: TRBJ2-1
CDR3 DNA: TGTGCCAGCAGAGAAGAGCCCGGCTACAATGAGCAGTTCTTC
CDR3 protein: CASREEPGYNEQFF

D gene: NA
clone size: few
V gene: TRBV19
J gene: TRBJ1-5
CDR3 DNA: TGTGCCAGTAGTACCACGGGTAGGGGTCAGCCCCAGCATTTT
CDR3 protein: CASSTTGRGQPQHF

D gene: NA
clone size: once
V gene: TRBV7-2
J gene: TRBJ1-4
CDR3 DNA: TGTGCCAGCAGCTCAGGCCTTAATGAAAAACTGTTTTTT
CDR3 protein: CASSSGLNEKLFF

D gene: TRBD2
clone size: NA
V gene: TRBV20-1
J gene: TRBJ2-1
CDR3 DNA: TGCAGTGCTGGCAAAGTTACTAGCGGGGGCTACAATGAGCAGTTCTTC
CDR3 protein: CSAGKVTSGGYNEQFF

D gene: TRBD1
clone size: NA
V gene: TRBV6-1
J gene: TRBJ2-7
CDR3 DNA: TGTGCCAGCAAGGACAGGAACTACGAGCAGTACTTC
CDR3 protein: CASKDRNYEQYF

D gene: NA
clone size: few
V gene: TRBV20-1
J gene: TRBJ2-1
CDR3 DNA: TGCAGTGCTAGCGGACGGGTTGAGCAGTTCTTC
CDR3 protein: CSASGRVEQFF

D gene: NA
clone size: NA
V gene: TRBV12-3/TRBV12-4
J gene: TRBJ1-3
CDR3 DNA: TGTGCCAGCAGCCAAACATCGCGAGGAAACACCATATATTTT
CDR3 protein: CASSQTSRGNTIYF

D gene: NA
clone size: NA
V gene: TRBV10-3
J gene: TRBJ2-1
CDR3 DNA: TGTGCCATCAGTGAGTCACTAGTCGGCAATGAGCAGTTCTTC
CDR3 protein: CAISESLVGNEQFF

D gene: TRBD1
clone size: many
V gene: TRBV29-1
J gene: TRBJ2-1
CDR3 DNA: TGCAGCGCCGGGACAGGGGCAAATGAGCAGTTCTTC
CDR3 protein: CSAGTGANEQFF